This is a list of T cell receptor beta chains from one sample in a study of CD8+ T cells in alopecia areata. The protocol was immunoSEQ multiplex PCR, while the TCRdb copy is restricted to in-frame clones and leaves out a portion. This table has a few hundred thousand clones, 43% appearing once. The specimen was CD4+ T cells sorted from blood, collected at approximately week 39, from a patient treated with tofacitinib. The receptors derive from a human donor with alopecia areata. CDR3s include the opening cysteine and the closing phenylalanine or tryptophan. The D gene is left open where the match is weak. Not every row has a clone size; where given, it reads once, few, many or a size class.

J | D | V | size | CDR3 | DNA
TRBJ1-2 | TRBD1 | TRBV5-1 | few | CASSLYRTGSNYGYTF | TGCGCCAGCAGCTTGTATCGGACAGGATCCAACTATGGCTACACCTTC
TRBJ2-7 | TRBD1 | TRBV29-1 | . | CSVVGDRGSYEQYF | TGCAGCGTGGTAGGTGACAGGGGGTCCTACGAGCAGTACTTC
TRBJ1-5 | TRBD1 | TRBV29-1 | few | CSVGDRGNQPQHF | TGCAGCGTTGGGGACAGGGGGAATCAGCCCCAGCATTTT
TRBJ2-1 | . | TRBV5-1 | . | CASSWGGSSYNEQFF | TGCGCCAGCAGTTGGGGTGGGAGCTCCTACAATGAGCAGTTCTTC
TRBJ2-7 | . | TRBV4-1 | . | CASSQGWDYEQYF | TGCGCCAGCAGCCAAGGGTGGGACTACGAGCAGTACTTC
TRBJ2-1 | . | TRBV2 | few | CASRAVGGPYDEQFF | TGTGCCAGCAGGGCAGTTGGGGGACCGTACGATGAGCAGTTCTTC
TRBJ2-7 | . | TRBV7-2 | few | CASSLGGSLPSYEQYF | TGTGCCAGCAGCTTAGGGGGTTCGCTTCCCTCCTACGAGCAGTACTTC
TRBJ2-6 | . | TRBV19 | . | CASSIAGVSGANVLTF | TGTGCCAGTAGTATAGCGGGGGTCTCTGGGGCCAACGTCCTGACTTTC
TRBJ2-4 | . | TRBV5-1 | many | CASSFTGLAKNIQYF | TGCGCCAGCAGCTTCACGGGACTAGCCAAAAACATTCAGTACTTC
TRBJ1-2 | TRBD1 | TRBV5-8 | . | CASSPRRGIGYGYTF | TGTGCCAGCAGCCCCCGCAGGGGGATAGGGTATGGCTACACCTTC
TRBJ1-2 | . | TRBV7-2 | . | CASTTDLGYGYTF | TGTGCCAGCACCACCGACCTAGGCTATGGCTACACCTTC
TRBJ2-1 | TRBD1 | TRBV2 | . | CASSAPGQGLDNEQFF | TGTGCCAGCAGTGCCCCGGGACAGGGCCTAGATAATGAGCAGTTCTTC
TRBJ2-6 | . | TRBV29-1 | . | CSVGGANVLTF | TGCAGCGTAGGTGGGGCCAACGTCCTGACTTTC
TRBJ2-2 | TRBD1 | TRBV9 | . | CASSPTGGLTGELFF | TGTGCCAGCAGCCCAACAGGGGGCTTGACCGGGGAGCTGTTTTTT
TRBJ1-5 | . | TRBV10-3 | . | CAPRGGDRDNQPQHF | TGTGCCCCAAGGGGTGGAGACAGAGACAATCAGCCCCAGCATTTT
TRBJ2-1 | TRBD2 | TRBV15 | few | CATSRAGGGNEQFF | TGTGCCACCAGCAGGGCGGGAGGAGGTAATGAGCAGTTCTTC
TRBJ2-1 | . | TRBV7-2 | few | CASSLDAEQFF | TGTGCCAGCAGCTTAGACGCTGAGCAGTTCTTC
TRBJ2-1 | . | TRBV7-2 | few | CASSQQPRSYNEQFF | TGTGCCAGCAGCCAACAACCCCGCTCCTACAATGAGCAGTTCTTC
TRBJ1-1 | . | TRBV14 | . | CASSIQPNTEAFF | TGTGCCAGCAGTATACAGCCGAACACTGAAGCTTTCTTT
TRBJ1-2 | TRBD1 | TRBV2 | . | CASSGTGGLYGYTF | TGTGCCAGCAGTGGGACAGGGGGCCTCTATGGCTACACCTTC
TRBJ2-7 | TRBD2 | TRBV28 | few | CASSLDLSGRINEQYF | TGTGCCAGCAGTTTGGACCTTAGCGGGAGAATCAACGAGCAGTACTTC
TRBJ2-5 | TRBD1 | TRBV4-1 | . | CASSQSRPGQGPTQYF | TGCGCCAGCAGCCAATCACGGCCGGGACAGGGTCCGACCCAGTACTTC
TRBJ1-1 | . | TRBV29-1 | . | CSVLEQGTEAFF | TGCAGCGTTCTGGAGCAGGGGACTGAAGCTTTCTTT
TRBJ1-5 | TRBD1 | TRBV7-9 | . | CASSADRARGAQHF | TGTGCCAGCAGCGCGGACAGGGCCAGGGGAGCCCAGCATTTT
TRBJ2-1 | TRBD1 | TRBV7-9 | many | CASSSGDRLGGEQFF | TGTGCCAGCAGCTCAGGGGACAGGTTGGGTGGTGAGCAGTTCTTC
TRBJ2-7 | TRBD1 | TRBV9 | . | CASSVVMSLGSRGLYEQYF | TGTGCCAGCAGCGTAGTAATGTCTTTGGGCTCAAGGGGGCTATACGAGCAGTACTTC
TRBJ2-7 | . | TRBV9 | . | CASSVSLSSYEQYF | TGTGCCAGCAGCGTGAGCCTTAGCTCCTACGAGCAGTACTTC
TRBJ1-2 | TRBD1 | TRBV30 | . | CAWKPQGARGYTF | TGTGCCTGGAAACCCCAGGGGGCCAGGGGCTACACCTTC
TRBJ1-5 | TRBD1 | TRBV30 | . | CAWSKQGDQPQHF | TGTGCCTGGAGTAAACAGGGGGATCAGCCCCAGCATTTT
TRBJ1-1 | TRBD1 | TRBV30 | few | CAWTPGQRGTEAFF | TGTGCCTGGACCCCGGGACAGCGGGGCACTGAAGCTTTCTTT
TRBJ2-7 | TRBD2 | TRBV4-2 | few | CASSQRQAGTSGNYEQYF | TGTGCCAGCAGCCAACGACAGGCCGGGACTAGCGGTAACTACGAGCAGTACTTC
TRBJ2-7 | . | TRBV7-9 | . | CASSFPGGDSLYEQYF | TGTGCCAGCAGCTTCCCGGGCGGGGACAGTCTCTACGAGCAGTACTTC
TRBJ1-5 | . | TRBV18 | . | CASSPGGQPQHF | TGTGCCAGCTCACCGGGAGGTCAGCCCCAGCATTTT
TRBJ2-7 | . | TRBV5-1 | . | CASSLDSALFEQYF | TGCGCCAGCAGCTTGGACAGTGCATTATTCGAGCAGTACTTC
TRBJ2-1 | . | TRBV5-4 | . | CASSREQVKLNEQFF | TGTGCCAGCAGCCGGGAACAGGTCAAGCTTAATGAGCAGTTCTTC
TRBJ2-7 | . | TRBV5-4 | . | CASSLVGVAEQYF | TGTGCCAGCAGCTTGGTTGGGGTCGCCGAGCAGTACTTC
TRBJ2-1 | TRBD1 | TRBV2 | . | CASIRTGLRSSYNEQFF | TGTGCCAGCATTAGGACAGGCCTAAGGAGCTCCTACAATGAGCAGTTCTTC
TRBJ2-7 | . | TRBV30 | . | CAWTKQGGGLFEQYF | TGTGCCTGGACCAAACAGGGAGGTGGGCTTTTCGAGCAGTACTTC
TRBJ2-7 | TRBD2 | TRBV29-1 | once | CSVGARGTGTSGSSEQYF | TGCAGCGTTGGCGCACGGGGGACCGGGACTAGCGGGTCTTCCGAGCAGTACTTC
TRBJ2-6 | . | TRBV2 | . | CASSRTDSGANVLTF | TGTGCCAGCAGCCGGACGGACTCTGGGGCCAACGTCCTGACTTTC
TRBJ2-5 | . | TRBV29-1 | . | CSVEPGAKTQYF | TGCAGCGTTGAGCCGGGGGCCAAGACCCAGTACTTC
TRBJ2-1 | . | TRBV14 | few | CASSRGGAGAYNEQFF | TGTGCCAGCAGCCGAGGGGGGGCGGGAGCCTACAATGAGCAGTTCTTC
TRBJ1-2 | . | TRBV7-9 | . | CASSFNTDYGYTF | TGTGCCAGCAGCTTCAATACTGATTATGGCTACACCTTC
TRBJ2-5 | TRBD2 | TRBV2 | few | CASSGGAGQETQYF | TGTGCCAGCAGCGGGGGGGCAGGCCAAGAGACCCAGTACTTC
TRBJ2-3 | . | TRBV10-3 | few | CATKRGRDTDTQYF | TGTGCCACGAAGAGGGGGAGGGACACAGATACGCAGTATTTT